The 31 T cell receptor beta chains reported below all come from one sample, sequenced in a study of blood T cell repertoires in COVID-19. TCRdb keeps only in-frame clones here, not all; method: immunoSEQ multiplex PCR. This table has about 82,000 clones, around 80% appearing once. The specimen was peripheral blood. Source of these receptors: a woman aged 60-75 years with acute or convalescent COVID-19.

This chain links TRBV24-1 with TRBJ2-1, with 8 bases that match TRBD1. Germline CDR1 reads KGHDR; CDR2 reads SFDVKD. Unmatched junction bases numbered 7, after V lost 6 bases and J lost 7 bases. CDR3 length: 14 residues. The CDR3 coding sequence is TGTGCCACCAGTCCCCAGGGGGCAAAAAATGAGCAGTTCTTC. Protein product: CATSPQGAKNEQFF.

This sequence joins TRBV5-1 and TRBJ1-5; possibly TRBD1 for D (5 bases). The CDR3 is 15 residues long. From germline, CDR1 is SGHRS and CDR2 YFSETQ. The germline V and J ends were trimmed by 0 bases and 4 bases, with 11 bases remaining between them. The CDR3 DNA reads TGCGCCAGCAGCTTGGGGCAGGGAATAAATCAGCCCCAGCATTTT. Protein product: CASSLGQGINQPQHF.

This chain links TRBV5-1 with TRBJ2-2; D may be TRBD2 (6 bases). Germline CDR1 and CDR2: SGHRS and YFSETQ. This CDR3 is 16 amino acids long. V lost 2 bases to trimming and J lost 0 bases, with 11 bases between them. CDR3 nucleotides: TGCGCCAGCAGCTTAACGCCTAGCGCGAACACCGGGGAGCTGTTTTTT. Translating gives CASSLTPSANTGELFF.

The chain is built from TRBV28 and TRBJ2-3; 7 bases are a match to TRBD2. Germline V gives CDR1 MDHEN, CDR2 SYDVKM. The length of the CDR3 is 15 residues. J gave up 2 bases and V 8 bases, and 10 bases lay outside the gene matches. The CDR3 region has the DNA TGTGCCAGCCCGCCTAGCGGCCTCCCCACAGATACGCAGTATTTT. Residues: CASPPSGLPTDTQYF.

The chain is built from TRBV19 and TRBJ2-3; 9 bases are shared with TRBD2. Germline lookup yields CDR1 LNHDA and CDR2 SQIVND (reference sequence). This CDR3 contains 15 residues. The trim removed 5 bases at V and 2 bases at J, leaving 5 bases unmatched. The CDR3 region is CASSGAGGYTDTQYF. DNA of the CDR3: TGTGCCAGTAGTGGGGCGGGAGGGTACACAGATACGCAGTATTTT.

The genes are TRBV6-5 and TRBJ1-3, with D unresolved. Germline V lookup: CDR1 MNHEY, CDR2 SVGAGI. This CDR3 has 12 residues. V dropped 6 bases and J dropped 3 bases, with 6 bases sitting between them. As DNA, the CDR3 is TGTGCCAGCAGGGCGGATGGAAACACCATATATTTT. It translates to CASRADGNTIYF.

This clone appeared a few times. The V call is TRBV19, the J call TRBJ2-7; TRBD1 agrees at 10 bases. Per the germline V gene, CDR1 is LNHDA and CDR2 is SQIVND (reference sequence). V lost 6 bases, J lost 3 bases, and 8 bases stayed unmatched. The CDR3 is made up of 15 amino acids. The chain's CDR3 is CASRPGTGDIYEQYF. DNA for the CDR3: TGTGCCAGTAGGCCGGGGACAGGGGATATCTACGAGCAGTACTTC.

This chain connects TRBV27 to TRBJ2-1; 8 positions match TRBD2. V lost 6 bases, J lost 7 bases, and 5 bases stayed unmatched. The CDR3 has 13 amino acids. From germline, CDR1 is MNHEY and CDR2 SMNVEV (reference sequence). The CDR3 region has the DNA TGTGCCAGCAGCCCGGGGGGGGGTAATGAGCAGTTCTTC. As protein: CASSPGGGNEQFF.

The rearrangement joins TRBV7-8 to TRBJ2-7, with D maybe TRBD1 (6 bases). Germline CDR1 reads SGHVS; CDR2 reads FQNEAQ. The ends were cut back, 1 base at V and 2 bases at J, with 12 bases in the middle. The length of the CDR3 is 15 residues. The CDR3 DNA reads TGTGCCAGCAGCTTAGTATCCACAGGGACCTACGAGCAGTACTTC. Residues: CASSLVSTGTYEQYF.

This chain uses TRBV7-2 with TRBJ1-6, with 7 bases fitting TRBD1. The CDR3 spans 13 residues. CDR1 and CDR2 (germline): SGHTA, FQGNSA. Trimming took 0 bases from V and 17 from J; bases not matched to a gene: 7. CDR3 residues: CASSLASTGKVHF. In nucleotides, the CDR3 is TGTGCCAGCAGCTTAGCGTCGACAGGGAAAGTCCACTTT.

The CDR3 coding sequence is TGCGCCAGCAGCCCCATGGGGACAGGAGGAACTGAAGCTTTCTTT. Translating gives CASSPMGTGGTEAFF. The rearrangement joins TRBV5-1 to TRBJ1-1, with 8 bases lining up with TRBD1. J was trimmed by 5 bases and V by 4 bases; bases with no gene match: 10. Germline loops: CDR1 SGHRS, CDR2 YFSETQ. The CDR3 covers 15 residues.

The rearrangement links TRBV11-3 to TRBJ1-1; TRBD1 matches 8 bases. This CDR3 region has 15 residues. The germline CDR1 and CDR2 sequences are SGHNT and YENEEA. V lost 2 bases, J lost 3 bases, and 5 bases stayed unmatched. DNA for the CDR3: TGTGCCAGCAGCTTAAGGACAGGGTCGGACACTGAAGCTTTCTTT. Protein product: CASSLRTGSDTEAFF.

The J gene is TRBJ2-3, the V gene TRBV9; TRBD2 aligns across 15 bases. The CDR3 extends over 21 amino acids. Germline assignment: CDR1 SGDLS and CDR2 YYNGEE. The ends lost 0 bases at V and 5 bases at J; junction bases unmatched: 16. The CDR3 DNA sequence: TGTGCCAGCAGCGTAGGATCCCGCTTCTGGACTAGCGGGGGGGCGGGAGATACGCAGTATTTT. Translated: CASSVGSRFWTSGGAGDTQYF.

The chain employs TRBV11-3 and TRBJ2-3, with 8 bases that match TRBD2. CDR1 and CDR2 (germline): SGHNT, YENEEA. The CDR3 totals 16 residues. V lost 4 bases, J lost 9 bases, and 15 bases stayed unmatched. The CDR3 sequence is CASSSSSGRARRTQYF. For the CDR3, the DNA is TGTGCCAGCAGCTCTTCTAGCGGGCGCGCCCGGCGGACGCAGTATTTT. Complete variable domain (other parts from reference TRBV11-3 and TRBJ2-3): EAGVVQSPRYKIIEKKQPVAFWCNPISGHNTLYWYLQNLGQGPELLIRYENEEAVDDSQLPKDRFSAERLKGVDSTLKIQPAELGDSAVYLCASSSSSGRARRTQYFGPGTRLTVL.

The chain uses TRBV19 and TRBJ1-2, with TRBD1 matching over 7 bases. V shed 5 bases, J shed 2 bases, and the junction held 5 bases outside the gene matches. Germline lookup yields CDR1 LNHDA and CDR2 SQIVND (reference sequence). The CDR3 runs 14 residues. CDR3: CASSHLDRNYGYTF. CDR3 nucleotides: TGTGCCAGTAGTCACCTGGACAGGAACTATGGCTACACCTTC.

This chain joins TRBV7-2 and TRBJ1-4, with TRBD1 matching over 9 bases. The germline CDR1 and CDR2 sequences are SGHTA and FQGNSA. Trimming removed 5 bases from V and 7 bases from J; junction bases left unmatched: 8. The CDR3 is 15 residues long. CDR3 region: CASSPGQGPGEKLFF. DNA for the CDR3: TGTGCCAGCAGCCCGGGACAGGGTCCCGGTGAAAAACTGTTTTTT.

The chain is built from TRBV3-1 (or the pseudogene TRBV3-2) and TRBJ2-7; 9 bases are a match to TRBD2. The CDR3 is 16 residues long. J lost 9 bases, V lost 0 bases, and 12 bases had no gene match. From germline, CDR1 is LGHDT and CDR2 YNNKEL (reference sequence). Here the CDR3 DNA reads TGTGCCAGCAGCCAAGATTCCGGTAGCGGGGGATCCGGGCAGTACTTC. Residues: CASSQDSGSGGSGQYF.

This chain joins TRBV4-2 and TRBJ2-7, with TRBD2 identical over 9 bases. The V gene end was trimmed by 4 bases and the J gene end by 7 bases; junction bases not matched to a gene: 2. CDR1 LGHNA and CDR2 YNFKEQ come from the germline V gene. The CDR3 runs 12 residues. The DNA of the CDR3 is TGTGCCAGCAGCCCCCTAGCGGGGGAGCAGTACTTC. This codes for CASSPLAGEQYF.

This chain joins TRBV2 and TRBJ1-2; a weak D match, TRBD1 (6 bases). The CDR3 extends over 12 amino acids. V shed 11 bases and J shed 7 bases, with 17 bases lying between them. The germline CDR1 and CDR2 sequences are SNHLY and FYNNEI. The CDR3 DNA reads TGTGCCGGCTACAACAGGGATTCTGGCTACACCTTC. It yields the protein CAGYNRDSGYTF.

The J gene is TRBJ1-2, the V gene TRBV10-2, with D tentatively TRBD1 (5 bases). Looked up from germline, CDR1 is WSHSY and CDR2 is SAAADI. This CDR3 is 13 amino acids long. Trimming shortened V by 4 bases and J by 4 bases, and 10 bases separated the two germline ends. The CDR3 DNA sequence: TGCGCCAGCAGTGCATCAGGGATCTATGGCTACACCTTC. Translated: CASSASGIYGYTF.

The V call is TRBV6-1, the J call TRBJ2-5; D is possibly TRBD2 (7 bases). The CDR3 covers 17 residues. Germline CDR1 reads MNHNS; CDR2 reads SASEGT. The V end was cut by 0 bases, the J end by 5 bases, with 19 bases between. CDR3 protein: CASSEAGGLVGMETQYF. CDR3 nucleotides: TGTGCCAGCAGTGAAGCGGGGGGGCTGGTCGGGATGGAGACCCAGTACTTC.

In its sample, this clone was seen once. The chain is built from TRBV6-5 and TRBJ2-1, with 11 bases lining up with TRBD2. The CDR3 has 14 residues. Germline values: CDR1 MNHEY, CDR2 SVGAGI. The V gene end was trimmed by 11 bases and the J gene end by 6 bases; junction bases not matched to a gene: 9. CDR3 coding DNA: TGTGCCGTGACGACTAGCGGGACTAGCAATGAGCAGTTCTTC. It specifies CAVTTSGTSNEQFF.

CDR3 protein: CASGLGQGRNSPLHF. Written as DNA, the CDR3 is TGTGCTAGTGGTTTGGGACAGGGCAGGAATTCACCCCTCCACTTT. The rearrangement links TRBV12-5 to TRBJ1-6, with 7 bases matching TRBD1. Germline V gives CDR1 LGHNT, CDR2 FRNRAP. The CDR3 is 15 residues long. Losses at the gene ends were 1 base for V and 7 bases for J; bases not matched to a gene: 4.

The DNA of the CDR3 is TGTGCCAGCAGCCACGTAGGGACAGGGGTAGCACCCCTCCACTTT. Translation gives CASSHVGTGVAPLHF. The rearrangement links TRBV3-1 (or the pseudogene TRBV3-2) to TRBJ1-6; TRBD1 matches 10 bases. The CDR3 is 15 amino acids. Per the germline V gene, CDR1 is LGHDT and CDR2 is YNNKEL (reference sequence). J lost 11 bases, V lost 3 bases, and 7 bases had no gene match.

V and J are TRBV12-5 and TRBJ1-1; TRBD1 agrees at 9 bases. The J segment lost 1 base and the V segment lost 1 base, leaving 4 bases of the junction unmatched. The CDR3 spans 16 residues. Germline V gives CDR1 LGHNT, CDR2 FRNRAP. This chain's CDR3 is CASGLGQGVWNTEAFF. In DNA, the CDR3 is TGTGCTAGTGGTTTGGGACAGGGGGTTTGGAACACTGAAGCTTTCTTT.

The CDR3 nucleotides are TGTGCCTGGAGAGGGGTGGCCTACACCATATATTTT. This sequence encodes CAWRGVAYTIYF. The chain joins TRBV30 to TRBJ1-3; possibly TRBD1 for D (5 bases). Germline V gene lookup returns CDR1 GTSNPN and CDR2 SVGIG (reference sequence). V was pared by 3 bases and J by 8 bases, with 11 bases between. CDR3 size: 12 residues.

The chain carries TRBV5-4 and TRBJ1-2; tentatively, D is TRBD1 (6 bases). V was cut by 2 bases and J by 4 bases, with 12 bases left in between. Germline-derived CDR1 and CDR2 are SGHNT and YYREEE (reference sequence). This CDR3 region has 14 residues. This CDR3 reads CASSFPQGPYGYTF. CDR3 nucleotides: TGTGCCAGCAGCTTCCCACAGGGCCCCTATGGCTACACCTTC.

J is TRBJ1-2 and V is TRBV5-1; 9 positions agree with TRBD1. The V gene end was trimmed by 2 bases and the J gene end by 4 bases; junction bases not matched to a gene: 6. This CDR3 contains 15 residues. Germline V gene sequence: CDR1 SGHRS, CDR2 YFSETQ. The CDR3 sequence is CASSFKQGASYGYTF. In DNA, the CDR3 is TGCGCCAGCAGCTTTAAACAGGGGGCTAGCTATGGCTACACCTTC.

The table lists this clone with a few counts. The rearrangement joins TRBV11-2 to TRBJ2-7, with TRBD2 matching 7 bases. The CDR3 extends over 13 amino acids. The J segment lost 7 bases and the V segment lost 1 base, leaving 4 bases of the junction unmatched. CDR1 is SGHAT and CDR2 is FQNNGV in the germline V gene. The CDR3 reads CASSLALAREQYF. CDR3 DNA sequence: TGTGCCAGCAGCTTAGCACTAGCGAGGGAGCAGTACTTC.

The CDR3 DNA is TGTGCCAGCAGCTCCTCTTCCCTGGGCCATGAGCAGTTCTTC. Translating it yields CASSSSSLGHEQFF. This chain joins TRBV11-2 and TRBJ2-1; D is unclear. The germline V gene has CDR1 SGHAT and CDR2 FQNNGV. V lost 4 bases to trimming and J lost 8 bases, with 15 bases between them. The CDR3 is 14 amino acids.

The V call is TRBV13, the J call TRBJ2-7, with D perhaps matching TRBD2 (6 bases). Looked up from germline, CDR1 is PRHDT and CDR2 is FYEKMQ (reference sequence). The CDR3 contains 15 residues. With 1 base removed from V and 3 bases from J, the gap between germline ends came to 13 bases. CDR3 nucleotides: TGTGCCAGCAGCTTAGATAACCGGAGGGGCTACGAGCAGTACTTC. It encodes CASSLDNRRGYEQYF.